This TCR beta chain was captured by sequencing in a study of OX40 agonist ivuxolimab in advanced cancers. Study summary: The patients received agonistic anti-OX40 (CD134) antibody ivuxolimab.

Whole-study findings and limits: Normalized expansion of T-cell clones was also low for some nonresponders.

Patients who had autoimmune disease history or got systemic immunosuppression were left out. The CDR3 has 14 residues. V lost 6 bases, J lost 2 bases, and 5 bases stayed unmatched. Germline V CDR1 and CDR2: WSHSY, SAAADI. This clone showed up just a few times. The antigen is not known. Produced via immunoSEQ multiplex PCR; TCRdb's table is partial and in-frame only. The data hold some 50,000 clones, with approximately 80% observed a single time. The input for sequencing was CD4+ or CD8+ T cells sorted from blood, taken in a trial of the OX40 agonist ivuxolimab. The V gene is TRBV10-2, the J gene TRBJ2-5, with 8 bases fitting TRBD2. The origin of this receptor is an adult with an advanced solid tumor such as melanoma, head and neck, liver or kidney cancer. The CDR3: CASRQRESQETQYF. CDR3 coding DNA: TGCGCCAGCAGACAGCGGGAGTCACAAGAGACCCAGTACTTC.